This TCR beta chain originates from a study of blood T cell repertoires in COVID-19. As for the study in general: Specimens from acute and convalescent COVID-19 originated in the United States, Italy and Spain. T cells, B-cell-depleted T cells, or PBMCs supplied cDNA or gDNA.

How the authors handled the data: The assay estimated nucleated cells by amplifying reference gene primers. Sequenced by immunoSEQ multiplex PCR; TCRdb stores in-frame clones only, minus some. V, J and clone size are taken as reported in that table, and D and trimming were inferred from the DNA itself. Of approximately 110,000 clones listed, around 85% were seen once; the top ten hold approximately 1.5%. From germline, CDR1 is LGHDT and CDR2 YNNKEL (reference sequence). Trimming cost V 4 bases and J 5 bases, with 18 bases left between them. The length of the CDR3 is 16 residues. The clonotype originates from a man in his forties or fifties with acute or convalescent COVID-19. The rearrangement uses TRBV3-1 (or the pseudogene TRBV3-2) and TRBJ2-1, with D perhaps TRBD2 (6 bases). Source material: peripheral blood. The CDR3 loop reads CASSRLEGVFDNEQFF. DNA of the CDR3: TGTGCCAGCAGCCGACTAGAAGGGGTTTTCGACAATGAGCAGTTCTTC.